One sample yielded the 13 T cell receptor beta chains listed below, sequenced in a study of T cells in Graves' hyperthyroidism and ophthalmopathy. Template material for amplifying TCR beta CDR3 regions consisted of RNA transcripts. With the HTBI primer set, the TCR CDR3 went through a first round of RT-PCR. Each CDR3 protein is one row after TCRdb ran MiXCR on the multiplex PCR reads. The sample holds around 250,000 distinct CDR3 sequences, approximately 23% seen once. Sequences were obtained from blood. Source of these receptors: a woman aged 40 to 50 with Graves' ophthalmopathy.

This clonotype was recorded at least ten times. The chain links TRBV18 to TRBJ2-5, with D possibly matching TRBD2 (6 bases). Germline lookup yields CDR1 KGHSH and CDR2 LQKENI. This CDR3 has 16 residues. V was pared by 2 bases and J by 5 bases, with 18 bases between. CDR3: CASSPRAAGNRETQYF. DNA for the CDR3: TGTGCCAGCTCACCAAGAGCGGCGGGGAACCGGGAGACCCAGTACTTC.

The V and J genes are TRBV29-1 and TRBJ2-5, with D maybe TRBD2 (6 bases). V lost 2 bases and J 7 bases, leaving 14 bases between the germline ends. CDR1 is SQVTM, CDR2 ANQGSEA, per germline. The CDR3 is 13 residues long. The CDR3, as DNA: TGCAGCGTTGAAACGCGAGCGGGCGCGACCCAGTACTTC. It specifies CSVETRAGATQYF.

At least ten counts were recorded for this clonotype. J is TRBJ2-7 and V is TRBV7-2, with D possibly matching TRBD1 (5 bases). Trimming shortened V by 1 base and J by 4 bases, and 14 bases separated the two germline ends. The germline V gene encodes CDR1 SGHTA and CDR2 FQGNSA. CDR3 size: 15 residues. In DNA form, the CDR3 reads TGTGCCAGCAGCTTAGGGCTGGGGCACAGATACGAGCAGTACTTC. Encoded protein: CASSLGLGHRYEQYF.

Ten or more counts support this clonotype. The chain has TRBV3-1 and TRBJ1-5; D ambiguous. V lost 0 bases and J 4 bases, leaving 10 bases between the germline ends. The germline V gene encodes CDR1 LGHDT and CDR2 YNNKEL (reference sequence). The CDR3 runs 15 residues. DNA of the CDR3: TGTGCCAGCAGCCAAGATATACTGGGGAATCAGCCCCAGCATTTT. The encoded protein is CASSQDILGNQPQHF.

This clonotype was picked up many times. The rearrangement uses TRBV29-1 and TRBJ1-1; tentative D call: TRBD1 (6 bases). V was trimmed by 4 bases and J by 0 bases, leaving 6 bases between them. CDR3 length equals 12 residues. The germline CDR1 and CDR2 sequences are SQVTM and ANQGSEA. The CDR3 DNA reads as TGCAGCGTTGGGACAGTGAACACTGAAGCTTTCTTT. It translates to CSVGTVNTEAFF.

This clonotype has at least ten counts. This rearrangement joins TRBV6-1 to TRBJ2-7; 12 nucleotides agree with TRBD2. The CDR3 sequence is 16 residues long. J was trimmed by 5 bases and V by 6 bases; bases with no gene match: 11. The germline V gene has CDR1 MNHNS and CDR2 SASEGT. For the CDR3, the DNA is TGTGCCAGCAGAGCCGCTAGCGGGAGGGCCGCCCACGAGCAGTACTTC. Residues: CASRAASGRAAHEQYF.

This clonotype turned up a few times. The V call is TRBV12-5, the J call TRBJ2-7; D assignment may be TRBD1 or TRBD2 (7 bases each). Germline V gene data show CDR1 as LGHNT and CDR2 as FRNRAP. The ends were cut back, 2 bases at V and 3 bases at J, with 11 bases in the middle. This CDR3 region has 14 residues. The CDR3 is CASGLQGGVYEQYF. CDR3 bases: TGTGCTAGTGGTTTGCAGGGGGGGGTCTACGAGCAGTACTTC.

This clonotype appeared many times. V gene TRBV28 combines with J gene TRBJ1-6; D unclear. CDR3 length: 15 amino acids. Germline CDR1 MDHEN, CDR2 SYDVKM. With 2 bases removed from V and 4 bases from J, the gap between germline ends came to 9 bases. The CDR3 DNA reads TGTGCCAGCAGTTTAACACAGAATTATAATTCACCCCTCCACTTT. Translation: CASSLTQNYNSPLHF.

The V gene is TRBV5-1, the J gene TRBJ2-7, with 14 bases identical to TRBD2. CDR3 length: 15 amino acids. CDR1 and CDR2 from the germline V gene are SGHRS and YFSETQ. The ends lost 2 bases at V and 5 bases at J; junction bases unmatched: 3. In DNA, the CDR3 is TGCGCCAGCAGCTTAGGGACTAGCGGGAGTGACGAGCAGTACTTC. Residues: CASSLGTSGSDEQYF.

This clonotype was detected ten times or more. The chain is built from TRBV2 and TRBJ2-7; 11 nucleotides align to TRBD2. The CDR3 runs to 13 residues. The V gene's germline CDR1 is SNHLY and CDR2 FYNNEI. J gave up 6 bases and V 6 bases, and 4 bases lay outside the gene matches. CDR3 residues: CASRELAGVEQYF. CDR3 DNA: TGTGCCAGCAGGGAACTAGCGGGAGTCGAGCAGTACTTC.

This clonotype was picked up many times. The V gene is TRBV2, the J gene TRBJ2-7; D remains ambiguous. Germline values: CDR1 SNHLY, CDR2 FYNNEI. V lost 4 bases and J lost 5, with 6 bases in between. CDR3 length equals 11 residues. The CDR3: CASSVRDEQYF. For the CDR3, the DNA is TGTGCCAGCAGTGTTAGGGACGAGCAGTACTTC.

At least ten counts were recorded for this clonotype. This chain joins TRBV7-8 and TRBJ2-7, with a tentative D call TRBD2 (6 bases). Germline CDR1 and CDR2: SGHVS and FQNEAQ. V was cut by 5 bases and J by 0 bases, with 14 bases left in between. This CDR3 is built from 15 residues. CDR3 amino acids: CASSRGGDTSYEQYF. In nucleotides, the CDR3 is TGTGCCAGCAGCCGCGGAGGGGATACCTCCTACGAGCAGTACTTC.

This clonotype was seen at least ten times. The chain carries TRBV7-9 and TRBJ2-5; the match to TRBD2 covers 7 bases. J was trimmed by 0 bases and V by 5 bases; bases with no gene match: 6. The CDR3 has 15 residues. Germline V lookup: CDR1 SEHNR, CDR2 FQNEAQ (reference sequence). Written as DNA, the CDR3 is TGTGCCAGCAGCCTAGGGGAGGGGAACCAAGAGACCCAGTACTTC. Its protein product is CASSLGEGNQETQYF. The whole variable domain, remainder taken from reference TRBV7-9 and TRBJ2-5, is DTGVSQNPRHKITKRGQNVTFRCDPISEHNRLYWYRQTLGQGPEFLTYFQNEAQLEKSRLLSDRFSAERPKGSFSTLEIQRTEQGDSAMYLCASSLGEGNQETQYFGPGTRLLVL.